This T cell receptor (beta chain) was retrieved from a study of T-cell reconstitution after alpha-beta-depleted transplantation in children. There are a few counts of this clonotype. Preparation of the TCRbeta library used unique molecular identifiers. TCRdb reprocessed the PCR reads with MiXCR, giving one entry per CDR3 protein. The table lists 200,000 to 250,000 distinct CDR3 sequences, roughly 7.1% of them singletons. This CDR3 comprises 14 residues. J lost 4 bases, V lost 5 bases, and 5 bases had no gene match. Per germline, CDR1 SQVTM and CDR2 ANQGSEA. This receptor was identified in a boy aged 2-9 years with acute lymphoblastic leukemia, due to receive a stem cell transplant. Sequenced here: PBMCs, sampled before TCRalphabeta/CD19-depleted stem cell transplant. V usage is TRBV29-1 and J usage is TRBJ2-1; 10 nucleotides align to TRBD2. CDR3 sequence (DNA): TGCAGCGTTCTAGGACTAGCGGTTTACAATGAGCAGTTCTTC. It yields the protein CSVLGLAVYNEQFF.